A single sample gave rise to the 9 T cell receptor beta chains below, sequenced in a study of T-cell reconstitution after alpha-beta-depleted transplantation in children. The TCRbeta library was prepared with unique molecular identifiers. TCRdb used MiXCR to reprocess the PCR reads, holding one entry per CDR3 protein. The sample has some 490,000 distinct CDR3 sequences, around 12% seen once. Here the sequenced sample was PBMCs from the stem cell graft donor, taken from the stem cell graft. The receptors derive from a human donor who donated a stem cell graft to a child with combined immunodeficiency.

This clonotype was observed a handful of times. The rearrangement links TRBV12-3 or TRBV12-4 to TRBJ2-3, with D unclear. The V and J ends lost 5 bases and 2 bases respectively, with 14 bases between them. This CDR3 region has 15 residues. This CDR3 reads CASSRAPGLTDTQYF. CDR3 coding DNA: TGTGCCAGCAGTCGGGCCCCTGGCCTCACAGATACGCAGTATTTT.

The chain joins TRBV12-3 or TRBV12-4 to TRBJ2-7; maybe TRBD2 (7 bases). The V and J ends lost 8 bases and 6 bases respectively, with 17 bases between them. This CDR3 is built from 13 residues. The CDR3 nucleotides read TGTGCCAGCGGAGGGGGGGGGCAAATCGAGCAGTACTTC. Translating it yields CASGGGGQIEQYF.

With respect to this clonotype: A read error may explain this, as a much larger clone is one base away. The chain recombines TRBV27 with TRBJ2-7, with 7 positions matching TRBD1. CDR3 length: 12 amino acids. V shed 11 bases, J shed 5 bases, and the junction held 9 bases outside the gene matches. Germline CDR1 MNHEY, CDR2 SMNVEV (reference sequence). The CDR3 protein is CAVHRGGHEQYF. In DNA form, the CDR3 reads TGTGCCGTCCACAGGGGCGGGCACGAGCAGTACTTC.

This clonotype was counted only a few times. V gene TRBV12-3 or TRBV12-4 combines with J gene TRBJ1-1; a weak D match, TRBD1 (6 bases). V gave up 4 bases and J gave up 5 bases, with 23 bases separating them. The CDR3 is 17 residues long. The CDR3 coding sequence is TGTGCCAGCAGTTCCCGACAGGTCTTGGCCGCGAGGACTGAAGCTTTCTTT. Encoded protein: CASSSRQVLAARTEAFF.

This clonotype was observed a handful of times. The chain carries TRBV6-1 and TRBJ1-4, with 10 bases lining up with TRBD1. The length of the CDR3 is 14 residues. Germline V CDR1 and CDR2: MNHNS, SASEGT. The J segment lost 7 bases and the V segment lost 6 bases, leaving 5 bases of the junction unmatched. CDR3 coding DNA: TGTGCCAGCAGCGGGACAGGGGCGGGTGAAAAACTGTTTTTT. Translation: CASSGTGAGEKLFF.

The table lists this clonotype with a few counts. The chain uses TRBV7-9 and TRBJ1-1; D is possibly TRBD1 (5 bases). With 4 bases removed from V and 4 bases from J, the gap between germline ends came to 19 bases. Germline assignment: CDR1 SEHNR and CDR2 FQNEAQ (reference sequence). The CDR3 runs to 16 residues. The CDR3, as DNA: TGTGCCAGCAGCTCATCGGACACCTTCGACTCCACTGAAGCTTTCTTT. Amino acid sequence: CASSSSDTFDSTEAFF.

The chain uses TRBV12-3 or TRBV12-4 and TRBJ2-1, with TRBD2 matching over 11 bases. The V gene end was trimmed by 5 bases and the J gene end by 3 bases; junction bases not matched to a gene: 6. CDR3 length: 16 residues. The CDR3 region is CASSKSLAGVYNEQFF. CDR3 sequence (DNA): TGTGCCAGCAGTAAGTCACTAGCGGGAGTCTACAATGAGCAGTTCTTC.

This clonotype has a count of ten or more. The V and J genes are TRBV5-1 and TRBJ2-7, with a possible D match to TRBD2 (5 bases). V was cut by 2 bases and J by 6 bases, with 9 bases left in between. The CDR3 length is 12 residues. Germline lookup yields CDR1 SGHRS and CDR2 YFSETQ. The CDR3 DNA is TGCGCCAGCAGCTTCGGGGTTTTCGAGCAGTACTTC. This encodes CASSFGVFEQYF.

This clonotype has ten or more counts. V and J are TRBV15 and TRBJ2-5; D is perhaps TRBD1 (6 bases). Germline V gene data show CDR1 as LNHNV and CDR2 as YYDKDF (reference sequence). Trimming pared 0 bases from V and 2 bases from J, leaving 16 bases between. This CDR3 spans 17 amino acids. DNA of the CDR3: TGTGCCACCAGCAGAGATCCTCGGACAGATTTTCAAGAGACCCAGTACTTC. Its protein is CATSRDPRTDFQETQYF. The whole variable domain, remainder taken from reference TRBV15 and TRBJ2-5, is DAMVIQNPRYQVTQFGKPVTLSCSQTLNHNVMYWYQQKSSQAPKLLFHYYDKDFNNEADTPDNFQSRRPNTSFCFLDIRSPGLGDTAMYLCATSRDPRTDFQETQYFGPGTRLLVL.